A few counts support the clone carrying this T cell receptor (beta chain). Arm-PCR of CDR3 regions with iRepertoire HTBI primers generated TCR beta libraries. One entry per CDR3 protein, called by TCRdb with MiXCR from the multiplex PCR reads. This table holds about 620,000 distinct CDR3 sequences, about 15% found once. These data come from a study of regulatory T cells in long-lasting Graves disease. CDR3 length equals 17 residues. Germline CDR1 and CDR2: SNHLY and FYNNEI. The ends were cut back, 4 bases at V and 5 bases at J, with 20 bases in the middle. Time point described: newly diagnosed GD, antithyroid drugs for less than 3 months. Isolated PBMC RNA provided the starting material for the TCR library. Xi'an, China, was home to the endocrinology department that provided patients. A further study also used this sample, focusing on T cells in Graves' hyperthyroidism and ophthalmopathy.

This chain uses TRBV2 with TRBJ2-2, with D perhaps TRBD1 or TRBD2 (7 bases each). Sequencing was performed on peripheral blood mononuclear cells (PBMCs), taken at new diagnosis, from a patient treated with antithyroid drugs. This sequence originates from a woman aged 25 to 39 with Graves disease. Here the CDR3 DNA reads TGTGCCAGCAGTGTTGACCCCAGGGGGGGCGGGACCGGGGAGCTGTTTTTT. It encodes CASSVDPRGGGTGELFF. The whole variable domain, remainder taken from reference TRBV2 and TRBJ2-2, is EPEVTQTPSHQVTQMGQEVILRCVPISNHLYFYWYRQILGQKVEFLVSFYNNEISEKSEIFDDQFSVERPDGSNFTLKIRSTKLEDSAMYFCASSVDPRGGGTGELFFGEGSRLTVL.